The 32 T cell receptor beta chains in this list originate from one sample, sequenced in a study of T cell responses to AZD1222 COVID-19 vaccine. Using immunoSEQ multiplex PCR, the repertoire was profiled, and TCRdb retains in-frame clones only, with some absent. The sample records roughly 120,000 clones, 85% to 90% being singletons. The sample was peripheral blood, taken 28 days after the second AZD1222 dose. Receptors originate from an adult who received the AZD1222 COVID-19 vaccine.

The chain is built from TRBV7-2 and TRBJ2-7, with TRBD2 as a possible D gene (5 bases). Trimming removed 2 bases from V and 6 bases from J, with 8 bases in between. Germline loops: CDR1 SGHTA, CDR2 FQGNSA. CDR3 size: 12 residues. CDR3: CASSLFGVEQYF. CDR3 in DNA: TGTGCCAGCAGCTTATTCGGGGTCGAGCAGTACTTC.

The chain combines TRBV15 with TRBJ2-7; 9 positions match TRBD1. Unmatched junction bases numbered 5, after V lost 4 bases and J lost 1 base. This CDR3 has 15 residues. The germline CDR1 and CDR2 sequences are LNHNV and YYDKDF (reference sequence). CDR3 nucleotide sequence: TGTGCCACCAGCATTTACAGGGGGCCGTCCTACGAGCAGTACTTC. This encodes CATSIYRGPSYEQYF.

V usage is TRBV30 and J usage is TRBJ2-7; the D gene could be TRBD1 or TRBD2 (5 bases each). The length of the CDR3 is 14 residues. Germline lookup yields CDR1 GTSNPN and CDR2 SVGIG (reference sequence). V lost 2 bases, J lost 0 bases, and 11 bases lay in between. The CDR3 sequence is CAWSPPGPSYEQYF. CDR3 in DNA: TGTGCCTGGAGTCCACCGGGACCCTCCTACGAGCAGTACTTC.

The CDR3 DNA is TGCGCCAGCAGCCCAGTCGCCATCGGGACAACTAACACTGAAGCTTTCTTT. This gives the protein CASSPVAIGTTNTEAFF. The chain joins TRBV5-1 to TRBJ1-1, with D possibly being TRBD1 (6 bases). V gave up 4 bases and J gave up 2 bases, with 21 bases separating them. The V gene's germline CDR1 is SGHRS and CDR2 YFSETQ. The CDR3 totals 17 residues.

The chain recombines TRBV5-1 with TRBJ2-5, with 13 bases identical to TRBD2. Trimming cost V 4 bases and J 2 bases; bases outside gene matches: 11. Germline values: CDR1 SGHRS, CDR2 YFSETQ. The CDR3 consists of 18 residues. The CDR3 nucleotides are TGCGCCAGCAGCCCGAGCACTAGCGGGGGGGTGATTCAAGAGACCCAGTACTTC. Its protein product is CASSPSTSGGVIQETQYF.

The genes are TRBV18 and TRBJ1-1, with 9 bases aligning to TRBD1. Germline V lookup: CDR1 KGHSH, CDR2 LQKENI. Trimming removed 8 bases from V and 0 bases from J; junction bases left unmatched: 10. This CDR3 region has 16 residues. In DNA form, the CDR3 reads TGTGCCAGCACAAGTGACAGGGGGGCTATGAACACTGAAGCTTTCTTT. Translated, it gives CASTSDRGAMNTEAFF.

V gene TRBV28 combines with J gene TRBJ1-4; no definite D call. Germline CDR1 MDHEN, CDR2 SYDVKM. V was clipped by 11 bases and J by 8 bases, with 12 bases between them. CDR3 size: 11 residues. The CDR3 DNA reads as TGTGCCGTCACAGAGAGGGAAAAACTGTTTTTT. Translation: CAVTEREKLFF.

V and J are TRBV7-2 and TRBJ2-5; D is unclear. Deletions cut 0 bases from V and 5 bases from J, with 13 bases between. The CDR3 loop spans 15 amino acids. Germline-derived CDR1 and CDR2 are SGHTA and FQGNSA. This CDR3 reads CASSLAPFARETQYF. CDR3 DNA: TGTGCCAGCAGCTTAGCGCCCTTCGCTCGGGAGACCCAGTACTTC.

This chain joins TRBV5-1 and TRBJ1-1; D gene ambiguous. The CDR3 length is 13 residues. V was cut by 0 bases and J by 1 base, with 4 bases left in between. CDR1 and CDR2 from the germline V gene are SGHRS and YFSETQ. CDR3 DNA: TGCGCCAGCAGCTTGGTCAGGAACACTGAAGCTTTCTTT. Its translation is CASSLVRNTEAFF.

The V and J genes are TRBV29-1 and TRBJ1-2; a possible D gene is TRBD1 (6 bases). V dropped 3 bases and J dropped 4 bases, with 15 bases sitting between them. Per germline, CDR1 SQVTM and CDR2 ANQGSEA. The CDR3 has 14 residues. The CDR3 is CSVDRQEVSYGYTF. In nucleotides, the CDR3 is TGCAGCGTTGACCGACAGGAAGTTTCCTATGGCTACACCTTC. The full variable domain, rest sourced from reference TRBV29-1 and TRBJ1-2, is SAVISQKPSRDICQRGTSLTIQCQVDSQVTMMFWYRQQPGQSLTLIATANQGSEATYESGFVIDKFPISRPNLTFSTLTVSNMSPEDSSIYLCSVDRQEVSYGYTFGSGTRLTVV.

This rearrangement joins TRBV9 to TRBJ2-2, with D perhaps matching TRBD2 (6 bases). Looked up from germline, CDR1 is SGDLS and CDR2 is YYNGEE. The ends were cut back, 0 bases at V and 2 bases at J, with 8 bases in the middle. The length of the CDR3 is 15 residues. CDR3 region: CASSVAGTNTGELFF. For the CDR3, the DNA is TGTGCCAGCAGCGTAGCCGGGACTAACACCGGGGAGCTGTTTTTT.

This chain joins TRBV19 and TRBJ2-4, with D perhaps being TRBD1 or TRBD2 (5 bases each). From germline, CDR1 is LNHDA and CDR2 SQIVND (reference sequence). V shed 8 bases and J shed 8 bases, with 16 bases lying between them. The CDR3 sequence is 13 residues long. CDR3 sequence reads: CASRVFGADIQYF. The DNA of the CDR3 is TGTGCCAGTCGCGTATTCGGGGCAGACATTCAGTACTTC.

CDR3 nucleotides: TGTGCCAGCAACCGCGGGGGACAGGTATACAATGAGCAGTTCTTC. It specifies CASNRGGQVYNEQFF. The rearrangement uses TRBV6-5 and TRBJ2-1, with D perhaps matching TRBD1 (8 bases). The CDR3 runs 15 residues. Germline loops: CDR1 MNHEY, CDR2 SVGAGI. Between the trimmed V and J ends, which lost 7 bases and 4 bases, there was a span of 17 bases.

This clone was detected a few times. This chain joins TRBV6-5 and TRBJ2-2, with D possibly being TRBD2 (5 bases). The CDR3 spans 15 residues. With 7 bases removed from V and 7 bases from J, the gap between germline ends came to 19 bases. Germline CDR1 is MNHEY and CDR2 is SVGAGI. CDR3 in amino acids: CASMPPGRLGGELFF. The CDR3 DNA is TGTGCCAGCATGCCTCCGGGGAGACTGGGCGGGGAGCTGTTTTTT.

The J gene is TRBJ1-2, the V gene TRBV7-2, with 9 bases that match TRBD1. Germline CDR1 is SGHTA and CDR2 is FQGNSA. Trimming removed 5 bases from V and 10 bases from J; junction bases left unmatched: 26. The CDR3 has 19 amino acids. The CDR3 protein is CASSPNKMGQGIGSGNYTF. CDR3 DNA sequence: TGTGCCAGCAGCCCCAACAAAATGGGACAGGGAATAGGAAGTGGGAACTACACCTTC.

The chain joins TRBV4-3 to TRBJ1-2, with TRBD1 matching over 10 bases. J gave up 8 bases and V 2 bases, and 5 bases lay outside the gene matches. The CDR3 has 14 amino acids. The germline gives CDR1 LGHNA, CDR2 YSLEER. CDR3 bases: TGCGCCAGCAGCCAACGACAGGGGGCCCGGGGCTACACCTTC. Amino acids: CASSQRQGARGYTF.

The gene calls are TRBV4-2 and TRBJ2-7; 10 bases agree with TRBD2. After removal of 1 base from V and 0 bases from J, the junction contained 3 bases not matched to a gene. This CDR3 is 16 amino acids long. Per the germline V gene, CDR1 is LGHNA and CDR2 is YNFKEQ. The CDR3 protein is CASSQATSGVSYEQYF. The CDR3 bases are TGTGCCAGCAGCCAAGCTACTAGCGGGGTCTCCTACGAGCAGTACTTC.

CDR3 protein: CASSDLTGTYEQYF. CDR3 nucleotides: TGTGCCAGCAGTGACCTGACCGGTACCTACGAGCAGTACTTC. The chain employs TRBV6-2 or TRBV6-3 and TRBJ2-7; D is unresolved. Trimming cost V 5 bases and J 2 bases, with 13 bases left between them. Looked up from germline, CDR1 is MNHEY and CDR2 is SVGEGT. The CDR3 is 14 amino acids.

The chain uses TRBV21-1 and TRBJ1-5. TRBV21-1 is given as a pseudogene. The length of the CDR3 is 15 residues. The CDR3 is CASQKGGQCHQPQHF. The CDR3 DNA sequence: TGTGCCAGCCAGAAGGGGGGGCAGTGTCATCAGCCCCAGCATTTT.

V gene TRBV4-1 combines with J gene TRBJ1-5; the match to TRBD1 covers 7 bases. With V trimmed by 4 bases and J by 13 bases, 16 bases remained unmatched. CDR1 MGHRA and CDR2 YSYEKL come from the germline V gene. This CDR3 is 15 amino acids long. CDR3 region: CASSPLMGQPGGQHF. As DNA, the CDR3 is TGCGCCAGCAGCCCGCTGATGGGACAGCCTGGGGGACAGCATTTT.

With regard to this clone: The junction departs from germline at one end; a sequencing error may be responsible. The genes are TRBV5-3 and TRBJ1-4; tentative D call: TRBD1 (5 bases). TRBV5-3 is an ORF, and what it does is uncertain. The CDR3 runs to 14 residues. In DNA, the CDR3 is TGTGCCAGAAGCAAACAGGCCTCGGGGGAAAACCTGTTTTTT. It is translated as CARSKQASGENLFF.

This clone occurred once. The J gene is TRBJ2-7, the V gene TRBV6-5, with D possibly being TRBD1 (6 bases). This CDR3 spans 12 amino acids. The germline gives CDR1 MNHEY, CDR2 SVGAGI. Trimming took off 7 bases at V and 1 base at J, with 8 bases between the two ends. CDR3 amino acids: CASTTGSYEQYF. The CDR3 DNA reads TGTGCCAGCACTACAGGGTCCTACGAGCAGTACTTC.

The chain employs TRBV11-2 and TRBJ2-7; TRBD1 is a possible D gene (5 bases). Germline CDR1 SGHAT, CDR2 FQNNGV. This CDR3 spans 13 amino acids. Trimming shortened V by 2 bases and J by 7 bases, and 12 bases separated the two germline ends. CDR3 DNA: TGTGCCAGCAGCTTAAAACAGGACATAGAGCAGTACTTC. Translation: CASSLKQDIEQYF.

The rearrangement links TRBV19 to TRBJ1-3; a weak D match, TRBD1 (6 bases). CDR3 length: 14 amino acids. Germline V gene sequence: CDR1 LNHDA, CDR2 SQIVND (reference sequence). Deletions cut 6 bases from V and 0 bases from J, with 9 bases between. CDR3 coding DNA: TGTGCCAGTAGAGGACAGAGCTCTGGAAACACCATATATTTT. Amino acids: CASRGQSSGNTIYF. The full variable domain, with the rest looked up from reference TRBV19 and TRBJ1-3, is DGGITQSPKYLFRKEGQNVTLSCEQNLNHDAMYWYRQDPGQGLRLIYYSQIVNDFQKGDIAEGYSVSREKKESFPLTVTSAQKNPTAFYLCASRGQSSGNTIYFGEGSWLTVV.

CDR3 nucleotide sequence: TGTGCCAGCAGTTCAGGGCGGGAATATAACTATGGCTACACCTTC. This gives the protein CASSSGREYNYGYTF. The J gene is TRBJ1-2, the V gene TRBV6-2 or TRBV6-3, with a possible D match to TRBD1 (5 bases). Trimming removed 4 bases at V and 1 base at J, with 13 bases between. Germline V lookup: CDR1 MNHEY, CDR2 SVGEGT. CDR3 length: 15 residues.

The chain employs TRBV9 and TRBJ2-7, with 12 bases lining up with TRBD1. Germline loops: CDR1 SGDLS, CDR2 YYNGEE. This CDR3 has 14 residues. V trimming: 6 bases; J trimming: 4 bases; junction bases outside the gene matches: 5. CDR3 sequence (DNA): TGTGCCAGCACACCGGGACAGGGGGCTTACGAGCAGTACTTC. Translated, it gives CASTPGQGAYEQYF.

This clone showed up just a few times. The CDR3 loop reads CASSSRPTGPNYGYTF. CDR3 nucleotide sequence: TGTGCCAGCAGCTCTCGACCCACGGGCCCGAACTATGGCTACACCTTC. The rearrangement links TRBV11-2 to TRBJ1-2; D ambiguous. V lost 4 bases to trimming and J lost 2 bases, with 17 bases between them. The CDR3 is 16 amino acids. Germline V lookup: CDR1 SGHAT, CDR2 FQNNGV.

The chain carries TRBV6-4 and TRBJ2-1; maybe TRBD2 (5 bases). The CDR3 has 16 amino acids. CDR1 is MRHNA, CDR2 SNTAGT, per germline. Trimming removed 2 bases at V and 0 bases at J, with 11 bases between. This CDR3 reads CASSDGGSSSYNEQFF. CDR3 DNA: TGTGCCAGCAGTGACGGAGGCAGTAGCTCCTACAATGAGCAGTTCTTC.

CDR3 in DNA: TGCAGCGTTGACGGGGGGGGCTTCGACACCTTC. It specifies CSVDGGGFDTF. The V call is TRBV29-1, the J call TRBJ1-2, with a weak D call TRBD1 (6 bases). This CDR3 region has 11 residues. V was pared by 3 bases and J by 12 bases, with 14 bases between. CDR1 is SQVTM, CDR2 ANQGSEA, per germline.

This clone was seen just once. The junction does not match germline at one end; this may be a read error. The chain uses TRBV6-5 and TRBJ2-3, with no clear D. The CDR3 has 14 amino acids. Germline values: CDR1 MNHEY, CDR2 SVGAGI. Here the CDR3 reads CASSYSTRTDTQYF. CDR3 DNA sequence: TGTGCCAGCAGTTACTCGACACGCACGGATACGCAGTATTTT.

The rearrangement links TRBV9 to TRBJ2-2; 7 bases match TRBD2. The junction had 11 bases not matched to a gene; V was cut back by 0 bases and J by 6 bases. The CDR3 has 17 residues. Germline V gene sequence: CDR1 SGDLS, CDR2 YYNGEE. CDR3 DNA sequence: TGTGCCAGCAGCGTAGCCGGGCGACTAGCTGTCGCCGGGGAGCTGTTTTTT. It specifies CASSVAGRLAVAGELFF.

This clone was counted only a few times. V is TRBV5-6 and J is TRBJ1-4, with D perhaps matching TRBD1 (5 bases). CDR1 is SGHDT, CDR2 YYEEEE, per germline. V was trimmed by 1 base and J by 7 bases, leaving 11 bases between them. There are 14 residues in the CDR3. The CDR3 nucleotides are TGTGCCAGCAGCTTGAGGGGCGGGGTTGAAAAACTGTTTTTT. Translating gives CASSLRGGVEKLFF.